This TCR beta chain was observed in a study of T cells in Graves' hyperthyroidism and ophthalmopathy. This CDR3 has 16 residues. CDR1 and CDR2 from the germline V gene are MNHNS and SASEGT. The V end was cut by 7 bases, the J end by 1 base, with 19 bases between. TCR beta CDR3 sequences were amplified from RNA transcripts. HTBI primers were employed in a first-round RT-PCR of the TCR CDR3. TCRdb re-derived calls from the multiplex PCR reads in MiXCR, one entry per CDR3 protein. The sample records over 650,000 distinct CDR3 sequences, about 17% being singletons. The sequenced sample was blood. This chain uses TRBV6-1 with TRBJ2-5, with a weak D call TRBD1 (6 bases). The sequence was obtained from a man aged 18 to 30 with Graves' hyperthyroidism. This chain's CDR3 is CASKVGTLAAQETQYF. In DNA form, the CDR3 reads TGTGCCAGCAAAGTGGGGACACTCGCCGCCCAAGAGACCCAGTACTTC.